The text below deals with one T cell receptor beta chain. TCRdb passed the PCR reads through MiXCR, listing each CDR3 protein once. The table shows 20,000 to 25,000 distinct CDR3 sequences, with around three fifths occurring only once. The record originates from a study of vaccination and CD4 T cells after COVID-19. Study overall: Nine or ten convalescent cases were mild and one was severe, and all had been SARS-CoV-2 positive by nasal swab PCR. Blood was drawn a median roughly 68 days post second dose, range 14 to 241. Post-COVID draws followed diagnosis by a median around 100 days (range 35 to 161).

Positive PCR tests were logged from March through December 2020, ahead of US Alpha, Beta and Delta variants. With 6 bases removed from V and 2 bases from J, the gap between germline ends came to 17 bases. This CDR3 contains 16 residues. Germline lookup yields CDR1 MNHNS and CDR2 SASEGT. This chain connects TRBV6-1 to TRBJ1-5; weak D call: TRBD1 (6 bases). The source is a human donor who had recovered from COVID-19. The sample here was CD4+ T cells from blood, taken before SARS-CoV-2 vaccination. CDR3 residues: CASSRRGAGGNQPQHF. DNA for the CDR3: TGTGCCAGCAGCCGACGGGGGGCTGGGGGCAATCAGCCCCAGCATTTT.